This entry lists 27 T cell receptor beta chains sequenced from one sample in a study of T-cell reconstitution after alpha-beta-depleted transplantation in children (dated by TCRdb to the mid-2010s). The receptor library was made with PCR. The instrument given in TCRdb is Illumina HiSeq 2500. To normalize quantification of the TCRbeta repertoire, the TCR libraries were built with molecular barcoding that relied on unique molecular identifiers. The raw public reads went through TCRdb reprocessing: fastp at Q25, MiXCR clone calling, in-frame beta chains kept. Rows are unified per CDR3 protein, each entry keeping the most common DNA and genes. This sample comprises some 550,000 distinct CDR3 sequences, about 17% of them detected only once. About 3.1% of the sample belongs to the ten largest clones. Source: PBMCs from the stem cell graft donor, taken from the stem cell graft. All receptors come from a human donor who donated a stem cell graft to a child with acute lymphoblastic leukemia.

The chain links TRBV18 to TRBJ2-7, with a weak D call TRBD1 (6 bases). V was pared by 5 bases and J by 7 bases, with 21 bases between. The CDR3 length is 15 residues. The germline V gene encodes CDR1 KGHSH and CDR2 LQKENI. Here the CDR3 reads CASSKGTTLGREQYF. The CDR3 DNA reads TGTGCCAGCTCAAAAGGGACAACTTTAGGTCGGGAGCAGTACTTC.

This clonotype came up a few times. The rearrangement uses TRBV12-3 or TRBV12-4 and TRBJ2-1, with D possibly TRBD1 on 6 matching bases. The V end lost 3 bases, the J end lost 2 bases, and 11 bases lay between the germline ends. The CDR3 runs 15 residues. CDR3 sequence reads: CASSFWTAAYNEQFF. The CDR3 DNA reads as TGTGCCAGCAGTTTTTGGACAGCCGCCTACAATGAGCAGTTCTTC.

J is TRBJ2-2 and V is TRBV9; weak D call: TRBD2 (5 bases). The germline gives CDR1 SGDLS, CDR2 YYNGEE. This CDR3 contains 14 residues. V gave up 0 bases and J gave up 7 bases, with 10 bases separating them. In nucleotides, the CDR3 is TGTGCCAGCAGCGTAGAATTAGGAGGCGGGGAGCTGTTTTTT. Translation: CASSVELGGGELFF.

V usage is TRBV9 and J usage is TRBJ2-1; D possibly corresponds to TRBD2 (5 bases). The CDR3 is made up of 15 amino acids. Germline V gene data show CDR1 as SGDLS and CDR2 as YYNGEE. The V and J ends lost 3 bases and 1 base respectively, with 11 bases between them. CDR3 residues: CASSGITSSYNEQFF. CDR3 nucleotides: TGTGCCAGCAGCGGAATTACTAGTTCCTACAATGAGCAGTTCTTC.

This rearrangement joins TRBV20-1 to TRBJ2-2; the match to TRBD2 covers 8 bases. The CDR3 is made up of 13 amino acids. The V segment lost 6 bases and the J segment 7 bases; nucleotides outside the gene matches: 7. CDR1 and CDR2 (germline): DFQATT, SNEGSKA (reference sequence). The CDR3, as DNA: TGCAGTGCCCGGGGACTAGTGGACGGGGAGCTGTTTTTT. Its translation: CSARGLVDGELFF.

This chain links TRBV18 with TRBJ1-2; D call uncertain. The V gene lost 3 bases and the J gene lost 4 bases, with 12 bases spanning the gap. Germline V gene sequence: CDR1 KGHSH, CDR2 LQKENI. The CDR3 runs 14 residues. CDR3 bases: TGTGCCAGCTCACCGGGCGGATACCTCTATGGCTACACCTTC. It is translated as CASSPGGYLYGYTF.

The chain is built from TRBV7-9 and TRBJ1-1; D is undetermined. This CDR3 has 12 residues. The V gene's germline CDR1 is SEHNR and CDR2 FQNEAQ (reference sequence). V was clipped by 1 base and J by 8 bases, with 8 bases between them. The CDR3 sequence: CASSLDGAEAFF. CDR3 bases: TGTGCCAGCAGCTTAGACGGTGCAGAAGCTTTCTTT.

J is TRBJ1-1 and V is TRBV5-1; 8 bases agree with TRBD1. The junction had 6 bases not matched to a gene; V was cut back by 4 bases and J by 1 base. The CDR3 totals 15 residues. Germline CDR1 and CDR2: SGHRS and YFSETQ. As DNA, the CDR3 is TGCGCCAGCAGCGTAGCCGGACAGGGGAACACTGAAGCTTTCTTT. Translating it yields CASSVAGQGNTEAFF. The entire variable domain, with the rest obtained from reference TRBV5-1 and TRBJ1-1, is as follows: KAGVTQTPRYLIKTRGQQVTLSCSPISGHRSVSWYQQTPGQGLQFLFEYFSETQRNKGNFPGRFSGRQFSNSRSEMNVSTLELGDSALYLCASSVAGQGNTEAFFGQGTRLTVV.

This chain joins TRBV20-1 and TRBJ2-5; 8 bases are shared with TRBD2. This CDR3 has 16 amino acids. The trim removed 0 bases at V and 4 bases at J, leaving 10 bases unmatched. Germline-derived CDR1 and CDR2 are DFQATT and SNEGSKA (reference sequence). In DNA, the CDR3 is TGCAGTGCTAGAGATCCGGATGGGACTAGTATAGAGACCCAGTACTTC. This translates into CSARDPDGTSIETQYF.

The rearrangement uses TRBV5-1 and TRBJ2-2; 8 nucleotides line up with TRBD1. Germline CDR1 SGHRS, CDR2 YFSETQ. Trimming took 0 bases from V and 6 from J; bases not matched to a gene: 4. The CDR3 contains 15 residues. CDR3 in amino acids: CASSLGDRFPGELFF. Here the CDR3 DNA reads TGCGCCAGCAGCTTGGGGGACAGGTTCCCCGGGGAGCTGTTTTTT. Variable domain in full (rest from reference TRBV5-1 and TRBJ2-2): KAGVTQTPRYLIKTRGQQVTLSCSPISGHRSVSWYQQTPGQGLQFLFEYFSETQRNKGNFPGRFSGRQFSNSRSEMNVSTLELGDSALYLCASSLGDRFPGELFFGEGSRLTVL.

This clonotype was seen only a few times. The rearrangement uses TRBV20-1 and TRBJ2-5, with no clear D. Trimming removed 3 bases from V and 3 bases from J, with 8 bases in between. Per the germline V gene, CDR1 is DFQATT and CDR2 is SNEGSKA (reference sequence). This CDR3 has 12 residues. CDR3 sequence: CSASFRKETQYF. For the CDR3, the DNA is TGCAGTGCTAGTTTCAGGAAAGAGACCCAGTACTTC.

This CDR3 is CASSLVGIVETQYF. DNA for the CDR3: TGTGCCAGCAGTTTAGTTGGGATTGTGGAGACCCAGTACTTC. The chain links TRBV12-3 or TRBV12-4 to TRBJ2-5, with D hard to call. V lost 1 base and J lost 5, with 11 bases in between. CDR3 length equals 14 residues.

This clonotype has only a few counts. Here the CDR3 DNA reads TGTGCCAGCAGCTTAGCATTTGCGGGACCTAATACCTACGAGCAGTACTTC. This sequence encodes CASSLAFAGPNTYEQYF. V and J are TRBV7-2 and TRBJ2-7, with TRBD2 as a possible D gene (6 bases). The CDR3 is 17 residues long. Deletions cut 0 bases from V and 2 bases from J, with 17 bases between. Germline CDR1 reads SGHTA; CDR2 reads FQGNSA.

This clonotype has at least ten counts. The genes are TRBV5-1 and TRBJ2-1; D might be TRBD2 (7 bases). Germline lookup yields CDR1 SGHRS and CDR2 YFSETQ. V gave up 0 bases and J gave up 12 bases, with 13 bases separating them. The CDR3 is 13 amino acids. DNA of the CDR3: TGCGCCAGCAGCTTGGCCGCGGGGGCTTGGCAGTTCTTC. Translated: CASSLAAGAWQFF. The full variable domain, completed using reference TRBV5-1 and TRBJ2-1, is KAGVTQTPRYLIKTRGQQVTLSCSPISGHRSVSWYQQTPGQGLQFLFEYFSETQRNKGNFPGRFSGRQFSNSRSEMNVSTLELGDSALYLCASSLAAGAWQFFGPGTRLTVL.

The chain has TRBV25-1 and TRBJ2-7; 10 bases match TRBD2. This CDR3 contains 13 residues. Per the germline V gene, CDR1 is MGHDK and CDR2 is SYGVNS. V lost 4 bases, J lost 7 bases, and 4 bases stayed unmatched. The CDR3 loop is CASSAVSGREQYF. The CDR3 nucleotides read TGTGCCAGCAGTGCGGTTAGCGGGAGGGAGCAGTACTTC.

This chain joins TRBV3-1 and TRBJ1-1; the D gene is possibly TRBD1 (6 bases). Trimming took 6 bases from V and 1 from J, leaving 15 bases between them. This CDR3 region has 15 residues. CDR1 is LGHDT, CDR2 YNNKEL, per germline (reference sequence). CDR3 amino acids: CASSLPGHGNTEAFF. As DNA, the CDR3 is TGTGCCAGCAGTCTTCCGGGACACGGGAACACTGAAGCTTTCTTT.

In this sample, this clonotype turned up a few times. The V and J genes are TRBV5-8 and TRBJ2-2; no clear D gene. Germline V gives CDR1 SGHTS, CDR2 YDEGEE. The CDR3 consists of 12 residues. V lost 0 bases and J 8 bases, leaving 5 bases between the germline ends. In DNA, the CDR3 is TGTGCCAGCAGCTTGGTTGTAGGGGAGCTGTTTTTT. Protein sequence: CASSLVVGELFF.

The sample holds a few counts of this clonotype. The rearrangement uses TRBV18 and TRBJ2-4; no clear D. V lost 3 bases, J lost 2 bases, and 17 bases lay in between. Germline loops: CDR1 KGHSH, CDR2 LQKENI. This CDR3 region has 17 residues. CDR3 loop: CASSPDRELWTKNIQYF. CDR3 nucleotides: TGTGCCAGCTCACCCGATCGCGAACTGTGGACCAAAAACATTCAGTACTTC. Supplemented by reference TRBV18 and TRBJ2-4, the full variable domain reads NAGVMQNPRHLVRRRGQEARLRCSPMKGHSHVYWYRQLPEEGLKFMVYLQKENIIDESGMPKERFSAEFPKEGPSILRIQQVVRGDSAAYFCASSPDRELWTKNIQYFGAGTRLSVL.

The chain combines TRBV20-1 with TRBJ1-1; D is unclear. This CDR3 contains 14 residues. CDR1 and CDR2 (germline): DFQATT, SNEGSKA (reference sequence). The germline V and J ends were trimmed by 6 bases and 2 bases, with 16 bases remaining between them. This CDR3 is CSAPHPEGNTEAFF. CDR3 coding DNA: TGCAGTGCCCCACATCCCGAGGGTAACACTGAAGCTTTCTTT.

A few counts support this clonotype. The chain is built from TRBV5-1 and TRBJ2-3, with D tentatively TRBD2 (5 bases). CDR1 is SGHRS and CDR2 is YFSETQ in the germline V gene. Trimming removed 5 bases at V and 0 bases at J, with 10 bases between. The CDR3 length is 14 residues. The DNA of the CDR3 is TGCGCCAGCAGGGACTTCGCTAGCACAGATACGCAGTATTTT. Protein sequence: CASRDFASTDTQYF.

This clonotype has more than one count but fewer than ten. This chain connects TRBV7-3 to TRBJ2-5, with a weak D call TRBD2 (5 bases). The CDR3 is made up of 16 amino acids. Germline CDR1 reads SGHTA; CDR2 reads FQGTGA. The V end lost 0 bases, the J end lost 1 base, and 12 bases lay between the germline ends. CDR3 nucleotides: TGTGCCAGCAGCTTAACTAGTTCGGGGAGCCAAGAGACCCAGTACTTC. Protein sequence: CASSLTSSGSQETQYF.

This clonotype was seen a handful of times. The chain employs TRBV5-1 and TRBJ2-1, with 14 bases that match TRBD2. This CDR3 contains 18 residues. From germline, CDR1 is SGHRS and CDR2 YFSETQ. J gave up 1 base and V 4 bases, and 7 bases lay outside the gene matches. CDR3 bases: TGCGCCAGCAGCCTACCGGGACTAGCGGGAGCGTCCTACAATGAGCAGTTCTTC. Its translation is CASSLPGLAGASYNEQFF.

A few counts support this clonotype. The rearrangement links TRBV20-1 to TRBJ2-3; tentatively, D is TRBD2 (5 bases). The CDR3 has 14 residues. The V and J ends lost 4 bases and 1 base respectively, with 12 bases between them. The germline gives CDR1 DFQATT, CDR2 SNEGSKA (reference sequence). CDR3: CSATLGLGTDTQYF. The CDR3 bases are TGCAGTGCTACCTTAGGACTCGGCACAGATACGCAGTATTTT.

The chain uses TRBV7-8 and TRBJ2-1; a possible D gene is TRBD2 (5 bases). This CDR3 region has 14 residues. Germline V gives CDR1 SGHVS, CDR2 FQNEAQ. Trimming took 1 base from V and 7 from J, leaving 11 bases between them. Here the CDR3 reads CASSLGLARNEQFF. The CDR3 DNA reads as TGTGCCAGCAGCTTAGGGTTAGCGCGGAATGAGCAGTTCTTC. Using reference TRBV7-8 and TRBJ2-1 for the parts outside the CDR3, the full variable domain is GAGVSQSPRYKVAKRGQDVALRCDPISGHVSLFWYQQALGQGPEFLTYFQNEAQLDKSGLPSDRFFAERPEGSVSTLKIQRTQQEDSAVYLCASSLGLARNEQFFGPGTRLTVL.

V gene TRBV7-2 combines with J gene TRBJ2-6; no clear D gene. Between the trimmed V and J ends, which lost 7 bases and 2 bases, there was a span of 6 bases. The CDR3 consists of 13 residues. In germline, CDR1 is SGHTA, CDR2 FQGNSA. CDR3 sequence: CASKFPGANVLTF. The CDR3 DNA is TGTGCCAGCAAATTTCCTGGGGCCAACGTCCTGACTTTC.

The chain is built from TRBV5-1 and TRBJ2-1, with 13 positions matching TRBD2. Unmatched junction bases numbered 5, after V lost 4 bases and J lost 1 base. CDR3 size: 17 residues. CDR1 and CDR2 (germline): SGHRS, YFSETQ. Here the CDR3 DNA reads TGCGCCAGCAGCGGCGGGACTAGCGGGACATCCTACAATGAGCAGTTCTTC. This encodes CASSGGTSGTSYNEQFF.

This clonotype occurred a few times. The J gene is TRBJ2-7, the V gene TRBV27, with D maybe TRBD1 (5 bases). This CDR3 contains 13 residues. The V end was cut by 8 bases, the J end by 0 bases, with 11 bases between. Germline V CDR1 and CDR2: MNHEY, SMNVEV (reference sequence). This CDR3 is CASGAHYSYEQYF. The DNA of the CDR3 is TGTGCCAGCGGGGCTCATTACTCCTACGAGCAGTACTTC.